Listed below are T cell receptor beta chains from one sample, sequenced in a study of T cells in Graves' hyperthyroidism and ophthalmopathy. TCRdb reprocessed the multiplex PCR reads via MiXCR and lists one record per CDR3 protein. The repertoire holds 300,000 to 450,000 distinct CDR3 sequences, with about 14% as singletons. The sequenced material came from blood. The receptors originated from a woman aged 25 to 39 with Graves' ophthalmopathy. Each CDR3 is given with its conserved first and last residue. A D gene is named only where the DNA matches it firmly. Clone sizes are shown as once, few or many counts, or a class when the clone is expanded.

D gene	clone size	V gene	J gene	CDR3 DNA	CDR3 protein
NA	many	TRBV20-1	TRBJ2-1	TGCAGTGCTAGGGCGACTCCCGGCTACAATGAGCAGTTCTTC	CSARATPGYNEQFF
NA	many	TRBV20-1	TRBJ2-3	TGCAGTGCTAGGGACAATTCTGTTGATACGCAGTATTTT	CSARDNSVDTQYF
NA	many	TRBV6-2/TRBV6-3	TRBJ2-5	TGTGCAGCAGGGACGGGAGAACAAGAGACCCAGTACTTC	CAAGTGEQETQYF
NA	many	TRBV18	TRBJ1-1	TGTGCCAGCTCACCAAGCTACAGGGTTGAAGCTTTCTTT	CASSPSYRVEAFF
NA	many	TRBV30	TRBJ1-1	TGTGCCTGGAGGTACTATTCGGGTACTGAAGCTTTCTTT	CAWRYYSGTEAFF
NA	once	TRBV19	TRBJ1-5	TGTGCCAGTAGTATAGCAGGTTACCCCAATCAGCCCCAGCATTTT	CASSIAGYPNQPQHF
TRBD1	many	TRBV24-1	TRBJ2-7	TGTGCCACCAGTGTCAGGACAGGGGGCACCTACGAGCAGTACTTC	CATSVRTGGTYEQYF
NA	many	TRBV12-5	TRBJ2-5	TGTGCTAGTGGTTACAGGGTAGCAGAAGAGACCCAGTACTTC	CASGYRVAEETQYF
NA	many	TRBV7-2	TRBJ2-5	TGTGCCAGCAGCTTAGTGAGCGGACGGAGACAAGAGACCCAGTACTTC	CASSLVSGRRQETQYF
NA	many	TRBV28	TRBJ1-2	TGTGCCAGCAGTTTAGGGTCATTGGGGGTCAGCTATGGCTACACCTTC	CASSLGSLGVSYGYTF
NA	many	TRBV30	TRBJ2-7	TGTGCCTTAGGGACAAGCTACGAGCAGTACTTC	CALGTSYEQYF
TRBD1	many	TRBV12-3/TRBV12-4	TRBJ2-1	TGTGCCAGCAGAACACTGGGACAGCAATACAATGAGCAGTTCTTC	CASRTLGQQYNEQFF